The sequence of this TCR beta chain was determined in a study of identical twins. TCRdb fed the 5' RACE reads into MiXCR, producing one record per CDR3 protein. The sample includes 700,000 or so distinct CDR3 sequences, less than 10% of them seen just once. Germline V CDR1 and CDR2: SEHNR, FQNEAQ (reference sequence). Trimming cost V 3 bases and J 3 bases; bases outside gene matches: 6. The CDR3 consists of 16 residues. The sample was also linked to a second study, of yellow fever vaccine responses in identical twins.

The receptor's source is a woman aged 18-29 years in good health. Sequenced sample: PBMCs. This chain joins TRBV7-9 and TRBJ2-7; TRBD2 matches 12 bases. The CDR3 bases are TGTGCCAGCAGCTTGACTAGCGGGAGATTCCTCTACGAGCAGTACTTC. It codes for CASSLTSGRFLYEQYF.